Presented here are 14 T cell receptor beta chains from one specimen sequenced in a study of cytomegalovirus exposure and HLA in healthy donors (dated by TCRdb to the late 2010s). The library was generated by the immunoSEQ multiplex PCR assay. For the multiplex PCR, a mixture combining 60 forward primers for TCR Vbeta segments and 13 reverse primers for TCR Jbeta segments was used. Held by TCRdb, this immuneACCESS table contains in-frame sequences only and omits some clones. Under half of the omission traces to an unresolved V gene where checked; the cause of the rest is unknown. The sample includes about 220,000 clones, with about 80% observed a single time. The top ten hold 0.63% of the sample. Sequenced sample: PBMCs. These receptors all stem from a man younger than 35 in good health and CMV-seronegative.

This sequence joins TRBV28 and TRBJ2-7; D is possibly TRBD2 (5 bases). Germline CDR1 MDHEN, CDR2 SYDVKM. The CDR3 length is 14 residues. The V end was cut by 3 bases, the J end by 0 bases, with 9 bases between. The CDR3 is CASSLSDYSYEQYF. The CDR3 nucleotides read TGTGCCAGCAGTTTGTCAGACTACTCCTACGAGCAGTACTTC. Variable domain in full (rest from reference TRBV28 and TRBJ2-7): DVKVTQSSRYLVKRTGEKVFLECVQDMDHENMFWYRQDPGLGLRLIYFSYDVKMKEKGDIPEGYSVSREKKERFSLILESASTNQTSMYLCASSLSDYSYEQYFGPGTRLTVT.

This sequence joins TRBV28 and TRBJ2-7, with 7 nucleotides matching TRBD2. This CDR3 spans 14 amino acids. J lost 3 bases, V lost 7 bases, and 9 bases had no gene match. CDR1 MDHEN and CDR2 SYDVKM come from the germline V gene. CDR3 amino acids: CASTVFSGGYEQYF. The CDR3 DNA follows: TGTGCCAGCACGGTATTTTCGGGGGGCTACGAGCAGTACTTC.

The rearrangement joins TRBV5-1 to TRBJ1-4; weak D call: TRBD1 (6 bases). The CDR3 is 15 residues long. V lost 4 bases, J lost 0 bases, and 10 bases lay in between. Looked up from germline, CDR1 is SGHRS and CDR2 is YFSETQ. The CDR3 coding sequence is TGCGCCAGCAGCCCTGGACAGACAACTAATGAAAAACTGTTTTTT. Amino acids: CASSPGQTTNEKLFF.

This clone was recorded a few times. V gene TRBV19 combines with J gene TRBJ2-7; 8 bases line up with TRBD1. Germline CDR1 is LNHDA and CDR2 is SQIVND (reference sequence). This CDR3 comprises 14 residues. V lost 10 bases, J lost 5 bases, and 13 bases stayed unmatched. CDR3 amino acids: CAIRTGQGWNEQYF. The CDR3 region has the DNA TGTGCCATACGAACAGGACAGGGATGGAACGAGCAGTACTTC. Filled out from reference TRBV19 and TRBJ2-7, the complete variable domain reads DGGITQSPKYLFRKEGQNVTLSCEQNLNHDAMYWYRQDPGQGLRLIYYSQIVNDFQKGDIAEGYSVSREKKESFPLTVTSAQKNPTAFYLCAIRTGQGWNEQYFGPGTRLTVT.

This chain uses TRBV29-1 with TRBJ2-1; D unclear. Germline CDR1 reads SQVTM; CDR2 reads ANQGSEA. The CDR3 has 14 amino acids. The V and J ends lost 6 bases and 2 bases respectively, with 14 bases between them. The CDR3 DNA reads as TGCAGCGTCGGCTGGGCGAAGACCTACAATGAGCAGTTCTTC. As protein: CSVGWAKTYNEQFF.

The chain recombines TRBV6-5 with TRBJ2-7; perhaps TRBD2 as D (5 bases). V was trimmed by 2 bases and J by 6 bases, leaving 11 bases between them. CDR3 length: 13 residues. Germline V gives CDR1 MNHEY, CDR2 SVGAGI. Here the CDR3 DNA reads TGTGCCAGCAGTTACGGGAGACGGAGCGAGCAGTACTTC. Translation gives CASSYGRRSEQYF.

V gene TRBV7-9 combines with J gene TRBJ1-1, with TRBD1 as a possible D gene (5 bases). This CDR3 is 13 amino acids long. CDR1 is SEHNR, CDR2 FQNEAQ, per germline (reference sequence). Trimming shortened V by 5 bases and J by 3 bases, and 10 bases separated the two germline ends. The CDR3, as DNA: TGTGCCAGCAGCCCCGGGGGTTACACTGAAGCTTTCTTT. Amino acid sequence: CASSPGGYTEAFF.

The chain couples TRBV19 to TRBJ2-1, with D possibly TRBD1 on 5 matching bases. Trimming left V 6 bases short and J 9 bases short, with 15 bases between. There are 13 residues in the CDR3. CDR1 and CDR2 (germline): LNHDA, SQIVND (reference sequence). The CDR3 spells CASSSRRGGEQFF. In nucleotides, the CDR3 is TGTGCCAGTAGCTCCCGAAGGGGTGGTGAGCAGTTCTTC.

The chain recombines TRBV4-1 with TRBJ2-3; TRBD2 might be the D (6 bases). The CDR3 is 16 amino acids. Trimming removed 0 bases from V and 3 bases from J, with 13 bases in between. Germline CDR1 MGHRA, CDR2 YSYEKL. The CDR3 reads CASSQEGGIITDTQYF. CDR3 coding DNA: TGCGCCAGCAGCCAAGAAGGCGGGATCATAACAGATACGCAGTATTTT.

The V and J genes are TRBV11-2 and TRBJ2-7, with TRBD1 matching 9 bases. Per the germline V gene, CDR1 is SGHAT and CDR2 is FQNNGV. The length of the CDR3 is 13 residues. The V gene end was trimmed by 6 bases and the J gene end by 3 bases; junction bases not matched to a gene: 3. This CDR3 reads CASRSGQGYEQYF. The CDR3, as DNA: TGTGCCAGCAGGTCGGGACAGGGCTACGAGCAGTACTTC.

J is TRBJ1-5 and V is TRBV27, with 7 bases that match TRBD1. Germline-derived CDR1 and CDR2 are MNHEY and SMNVEV (reference sequence). The CDR3 spans 15 residues. The V segment lost 0 bases and the J segment 11 bases; nucleotides outside the gene matches: 10. The CDR3, as DNA: TGTGCCAGCAGTTTATCGGCACAGGGGCTCGGGGCCCAGCATTTT. Amino acids: CASSLSAQGLGAQHF.

This clone has just a few counts. The chain links TRBV6-1 to TRBJ2-7, with TRBD2 as a possible D gene (5 bases). Trimming removed 7 bases at V and 5 bases at J, with 12 bases between. Germline CDR1 reads MNHNS; CDR2 reads SASEGT. This CDR3 has 12 residues. The CDR3 region is CASTRVSHEQYF. The CDR3 nucleotides are TGTGCCAGCACGAGGGTTTCCCACGAGCAGTACTTC.

The J gene is TRBJ2-7, the V gene TRBV20-1, with unresolved D. V was cut by 5 bases and J by 3 bases, with 8 bases left in between. Germline CDR1 reads DFQATT; CDR2 reads SNEGSKA (reference sequence). The CDR3 consists of 11 residues. The CDR3 DNA is TGCAGTGCTCTACCAGGCTACGAGCAGTACTTC. Protein sequence: CSALPGYEQYF.

The chain couples TRBV2 to TRBJ2-3; D uncertain. Looked up from germline, CDR1 is SNHLY and CDR2 is FYNNEI. With 7 bases removed from V and 2 bases from J, the gap between germline ends came to 16 bases. This CDR3 contains 15 residues. The CDR3 protein is CASIGWAWNTDTQYF. DNA for the CDR3: TGTGCCAGCATCGGTTGGGCATGGAACACAGATACGCAGTATTTT.